These T cell receptor beta chains were read from a single sample in a study of beta chain features in type 1 diabetes. Method: immunoSEQ multiplex PCR; TCRdb's copy keeps in-frame clones and lacks some. The sample yields about 700,000 clones, 13% seen once. Material: naive CD4+ T cells from blood. Source of these receptors: a young man with type 1 diabetes. The conserved cysteine and the conserved F or W are not part of the CDR3 here. Clone size is not always given. Where it is, it says once, few, many or a class for expanded clones.

V	size	J	CDR3
TRBV6-5	-	TRBJ2-7	ASSRPGQGTGEQY
TRBV27	-	TRBJ2-6	ASSLDLGSGANVLT
TRBV19	few	TRBJ1-6	ASKTSSYNSPLH
TRBV30	-	TRBJ1-2	AWSPPRGYT
TRBV10-3	few	TRBJ2-3	AIRTENHGGLRVTQY
TRBV14	-	TRBJ1-2	ASSSGAGQDNYGYT
TRBV27	few	TRBJ2-4	ASSFRQGSDIQY
TRBV4-2	-	TRBJ2-3	ASGLRGGVEDTQY
TRBV6-1	few	TRBJ2-3	ATRQGITDTQY
TRBV6-4	-	TRBJ1-1	ASRQGLNTEAF
TRBV7-2	few	TRBJ1-2	ASSPGPGSNYGYT
TRBV6-6	-	TRBJ2-5	ASSPPGAGGEETQY
TRBV7-9	-	TRBJ1-2	ASSPPSTGPYGYT
TRBV6-1	few	TRBJ2-3	ASKRGPEYTQY
TRBV4-1	few	TRBJ1-1	ASSQSRQGGGKGTEAF
TRBV28	-	TRBJ2-5	ASSSPLAGGQETQY
TRBV7-9	-	TRBJ1-1	ASSLTISSPPTEAF
TRBV12-2	few	TRBJ2-5	ASRPQWYQETQY
TRBV5-4	-	TRBJ2-1	ASSEARSSGGSEQF
TRBV6-1	few	TRBJ2-2	ASSEPNTGELF